This T cell receptor beta chain was retrieved from a study of T cell changes during pregnancy in multiple sclerosis. Sequencing was performed with immunoSEQ multiplex PCR; in TCRdb, only in-frame clones are kept and a portion is missing. The data show 20,000 to 25,000 clones, about 89% seen once. The CDR3 is 14 residues long. Trimming removed 1 base from V and 2 bases from J, with 7 bases in between. The germline gives CDR1 SGHVS, CDR2 FNYEAQ. This specimen consisted of CD8+ T cells from peripheral blood mononuclear cells, obtained in the first trimester of pregnancy. The chain employs TRBV7-6 and TRBJ2-3; D may be TRBD1 (5 bases). This receptor was obtained from a female donor with multiple sclerosis, enrolled in a pregnancy study. The CDR3 sequence: CASSLVGATDTQYF. The CDR3 nucleotides read TGTGCCAGCAGCTTAGTTGGGGCCACAGATACGCAGTATTTT.